This is a list of T cell receptor beta chains from one sample in a study of shared clonotypes between healthy human individuals. Repertoires were generated with immunoSEQ multiplex PCR, while TCRdb's copy carries only in-frame clones and drops some. The table has under 750,000 clones, about two thirds seen once. Sample: memory CD4+ T cells sorted from blood. Every receptor here comes from a woman under 40 in good health. The CDR3 runs from the conserved cysteine through the conserved F or W. A D gene is named only where the DNA matches it firmly. Some rows mark clone size as missing; the rest say once, few, many or name a class of expanded clone.

clone_size: -
j_call: TRBJ2-4
d_call: -
v_call: TRBV13
cdr3_nt: TGTGCCAGCAGCTTTAAACCCGGGGAGGTTGACATTCAGTACTTC
cdr3_aa: CASSFKPGEVDIQYF

clone_size: few
j_call: TRBJ2-3
d_call: -
v_call: TRBV10-1
cdr3_nt: TGCGCCAGCAGTGGTAGCGAAGCAGATACGCAGTATTTT
cdr3_aa: CASSGSEADTQYF

clone_size: -
j_call: TRBJ1-2
d_call: -
v_call: TRBV30
cdr3_nt: TGTGCCTGGGTGAGAATCGGCTATGGCTACACCTTC
cdr3_aa: CAWVRIGYGYTF

clone_size: -
j_call: TRBJ1-2
d_call: -
v_call: TRBV19
cdr3_nt: TGTGCCAGTAGCTATTCCAGCTCTAACTATGGCTACACCTTC
cdr3_aa: CASSYSSSNYGYTF

clone_size: -
j_call: TRBJ1-5
d_call: -
v_call: TRBV21-1
cdr3_nt: TGTGCCAGCAGCACTCGGGGTTCCGGGACAAGCGACGATCAGCCCCAGCATTTT
cdr3_aa: CASSTRGSGTSDDQPQHF

clone_size: -
j_call: TRBJ1-5
d_call: -
v_call: TRBV2
cdr3_nt: TGTGCCAGCAGTGAGTTCAGACATAGCAATCAGCCCCAGCATTTT
cdr3_aa: CASSEFRHSNQPQHF

clone_size: -
j_call: TRBJ2-7
d_call: -
v_call: TRBV6-1
cdr3_nt: TGTGCCAGCAGTGATTGGGGAAGACGGTCCAATGGGTTGGAGCAGTACTTC
cdr3_aa: CASSDWGRRSNGLEQYF

clone_size: -
j_call: TRBJ2-1
d_call: TRBD1
v_call: TRBV5-1
cdr3_nt: TGCGCCAGCAGCTTGGACGGGACAGGGGTAAATGAGCAGTTCTTC
cdr3_aa: CASSLDGTGVNEQFF

clone_size: -
j_call: TRBJ2-3
d_call: TRBD2
v_call: TRBV5-1
cdr3_nt: TGCGCCAGCAGCTTGTCTAGCGGTAGCACAGATACGCAGTATTTT
cdr3_aa: CASSLSSGSTDTQYF

clone_size: -
j_call: TRBJ2-7
d_call: TRBD2
v_call: TRBV5-1
cdr3_nt: TGCGCCAGCAGCCTAAACCCGGGACTAGCGGGAGGACCCTACGAGCAGTACTTC
cdr3_aa: CASSLNPGLAGGPYEQYF

clone_size: -
j_call: TRBJ1-4
d_call: -
v_call: TRBV7-9
cdr3_nt: TGTGCCAGCAGCTTATCGCCAGGGGTAGGGGAAAAACTGTTTTTT
cdr3_aa: CASSLSPGVGEKLFF

clone_size: -
j_call: TRBJ2-3
d_call: TRBD1
v_call: TRBV2
cdr3_nt: TGTGCCAGCACCCACAGGGGGTTAGGCACAGATACGCAGTATTTT
cdr3_aa: CASTHRGLGTDTQYF

clone_size: few
j_call: TRBJ1-1
d_call: -
v_call: TRBV18
cdr3_nt: TGTGCCAGCTCACCCGAGGTGAACACTGAAGCTTTCTTT
cdr3_aa: CASSPEVNTEAFF

clone_size: -
j_call: TRBJ2-7
d_call: TRBD2
v_call: TRBV10-3
cdr3_nt: TGTGCCTCCCGGAGACTAGCGGGGGTCTACGAGCAGTACTTC
cdr3_aa: CASRRLAGVYEQYF

clone_size: -
j_call: TRBJ2-7
d_call: -
v_call: TRBV11-2
cdr3_nt: TGTGCCAGCAGCTTAGGTTTACCCTACGAGCAGTACTTC
cdr3_aa: CASSLGLPYEQYF

clone_size: -
j_call: TRBJ2-3
d_call: TRBD1
v_call: TRBV5-1
cdr3_nt: TGCGCCAGCAGCTTGGGACAGGGTCTGGATACGCAGTATTTT
cdr3_aa: CASSLGQGLDTQYF

clone_size: few
j_call: TRBJ1-5
d_call: -
v_call: TRBV11-2
cdr3_nt: TGTGCCAGCAGCGATCGGGGGGGAAATCAGCCCCAGCATTTT
cdr3_aa: CASSDRGGNQPQHF

clone_size: few
j_call: TRBJ2-2
d_call: -
v_call: TRBV6-6
cdr3_nt: TGTGCCAGCAACCCGGACTCTCCCACCGGGGAGCTGTTTTTT
cdr3_aa: CASNPDSPTGELFF

clone_size: -
j_call: TRBJ1-2
d_call: -
v_call: TRBV18
cdr3_nt: TGTGCCAGCTCACCACCGGGGGATGGCTACACCTTC
cdr3_aa: CASSPPGDGYTF

clone_size: few
j_call: TRBJ2-1
d_call: TRBD2
v_call: TRBV2
cdr3_nt: TGTGCCAGCAGTGAATGGGGGACTAGCGGGAAGAATGAGCAGTTCTTC
cdr3_aa: CASSEWGTSGKNEQFF

clone_size: -
j_call: TRBJ2-2
d_call: TRBD1
v_call: TRBV9
cdr3_nt: TGTGCCAGCAGAAAACAGGGGAAGGCCGGGGAGCTGTTTTTT
cdr3_aa: CASRKQGKAGELFF

clone_size: -
j_call: TRBJ2-7
d_call: -
v_call: TRBV5-5
cdr3_nt: TGTGCCAGCAGCCGGGTTGGGCTCTACGAGCAGTACTTC
cdr3_aa: CASSRVGLYEQYF

clone_size: -
j_call: TRBJ2-2
d_call: -
v_call: TRBV19
cdr3_nt: TGTGCCAGTAGCTGGGCTAGGAACACCGGGGAGCTGTTTTTT
cdr3_aa: CASSWARNTGELFF

clone_size: -
j_call: TRBJ2-1
d_call: TRBD1
v_call: TRBV5-6
cdr3_nt: TGTGCCAGCAGCCCCGACAGGGGTGAGCAGTTCTTC
cdr3_aa: CASSPDRGEQFF

clone_size: -
j_call: TRBJ2-3
d_call: -
v_call: TRBV6-6
cdr3_nt: TGTGCCAGCAGTTACTCTCGGAACCGGTGGACAGATACGCAGTATTTT
cdr3_aa: CASSYSRNRWTDTQYF

clone_size: -
j_call: TRBJ2-1
d_call: -
v_call: TRBV28
cdr3_nt: TGTGCCAGCAGTTTACTTCAGGTCTTGCAGTTCTTC
cdr3_aa: CASSLLQVLQFF

clone_size: -
j_call: TRBJ1-5
d_call: -
v_call: TRBV18
cdr3_nt: TGTGCCAGCTCATTAGACAATTATCAGCCCCAGCATTTT
cdr3_aa: CASSLDNYQPQHF

clone_size: -
j_call: TRBJ2-1
d_call: TRBD2
v_call: TRBV5-1
cdr3_nt: TGCGCCAGCAGAGTTGGACTAGCGGGACCGAATGAGCAGTTCTTC
cdr3_aa: CASRVGLAGPNEQFF

clone_size: few
j_call: TRBJ2-3
d_call: TRBD2
v_call: TRBV19
cdr3_nt: TGTGCCAGTATGCAACTAGCGGGGGCCGCTAGCACAGATACGCAGTATTTT
cdr3_aa: CASMQLAGAASTDTQYF

clone_size: once
j_call: TRBJ2-3
d_call: TRBD2
v_call: TRBV6-5
cdr3_nt: TGTGCCAGCAGTTCCCCCCTAGCGGGTCAAGATACGCAGTATTTT
cdr3_aa: CASSSPLAGQDTQYF

clone_size: few
j_call: TRBJ2-1
d_call: TRBD2
v_call: TRBV5-1
cdr3_nt: TGCGCCAGCGGGAGGGGCTACAATGAGCAGTTCTTC
cdr3_aa: CASGRGYNEQFF

clone_size: -
j_call: TRBJ1-2
d_call: -
v_call: TRBV19
cdr3_nt: TGTGCCAGTAGTATCCCCGGGCTCAACTATGGCTACACCTTC
cdr3_aa: CASSIPGLNYGYTF

clone_size: few
j_call: TRBJ2-7
d_call: -
v_call: TRBV7-2
cdr3_nt: TGTGCCACCAAGCGGTCTAGCTCTTCCTACGAGCAGTACTTC
cdr3_aa: CATKRSSSSYEQYF

clone_size: -
j_call: TRBJ2-7
d_call: TRBD1
v_call: TRBV4-1
cdr3_nt: TGCGCCAGCAGCCCGCGGATCGGGGACAGGGGTTCCTACGAGCAGTACTTC
cdr3_aa: CASSPRIGDRGSYEQYF

clone_size: -
j_call: TRBJ2-1
d_call: TRBD1
v_call: TRBV6-1
cdr3_nt: TGTGCCAGCTGGGGACAGCTCTACAATGAGCAGTTCTTC
cdr3_aa: CASWGQLYNEQFF

clone_size: -
j_call: TRBJ1-6
d_call: -
v_call: TRBV5-1
cdr3_nt: TGCGCCAGCAGCTTGGCATCTACCCAGAATTCACCCCTCCACTTT
cdr3_aa: CASSLASTQNSPLHF

clone_size: -
j_call: TRBJ2-1
d_call: -
v_call: TRBV15
cdr3_nt: TGTGCCACCAGCAGAGCGGGGTTTTCATACAATGAGCAGTTCTTC
cdr3_aa: CATSRAGFSYNEQFF

clone_size: -
j_call: TRBJ2-7
d_call: -
v_call: TRBV6-5
cdr3_nt: TGTGCCAGCAGTTTATTCCCGGCGGCCGAGCAGTACTTC
cdr3_aa: CASSLFPAAEQYF

clone_size: -
j_call: TRBJ2-3
d_call: TRBD1
v_call: TRBV19
cdr3_nt: TGTGCCAGTAGTACGTACAGGGGTGATTGGGATACGCAGTATTTT
cdr3_aa: CASSTYRGDWDTQYF

clone_size: -
j_call: TRBJ2-7
d_call: -
v_call: TRBV7-2
cdr3_nt: TGTGCCAGCAGTCCCAACGGGCCCTACGAGCAGTACTTC
cdr3_aa: CASSPNGPYEQYF

clone_size: -
j_call: TRBJ2-5
d_call: -
v_call: TRBV19
cdr3_nt: TGTGCCAGTAGTATAGTGTACAAAGAGACCCAGTACTTC
cdr3_aa: CASSIVYKETQYF

clone_size: -
j_call: TRBJ1-5
d_call: -
v_call: TRBV2
cdr3_nt: TGTGCCAGCAGGACTGACAGTACCAATCAGCCCCAGCATTTT
cdr3_aa: CASRTDSTNQPQHF

clone_size: -
j_call: TRBJ2-2
d_call: TRBD2
v_call: TRBV29-1
cdr3_nt: TGCAGCGTCAGAGGACTAGCGGGAGGGGGAACCGGGGAGCTGTTTTTT
cdr3_aa: CSVRGLAGGGTGELFF

clone_size: once
j_call: TRBJ2-5
d_call: TRBD2
v_call: TRBV7-2
cdr3_nt: TGTGCCAGCAGCTCGGGACTAGTCCAAGAGACCCAGTACTTC
cdr3_aa: CASSSGLVQETQYF

clone_size: once
j_call: TRBJ2-3
d_call: TRBD2
v_call: TRBV5-1
cdr3_nt: TGCGCCAGCAGCTGGAGCGGGAGGGGAGATACGCAGTATTTT
cdr3_aa: CASSWSGRGDTQYF